Below, 4 T cell receptor beta chains from the same sample are listed, as sequenced in a study of T cells in women clearing cervical HPV infection. TCRdb's table, derived via immunoSEQ multiplex PCR, lists solely in-frame clones and lacks some. The listing records under 40,000 clones. The sample comprised blood buffy coat. Source of these receptors: a woman between 18 and 69 years old with a cervical HPV16 infection that either progressed to CIN3+ or cleared (not recorded which).

As regards this clone: Read sequence stops 3 residues before the CDR3 end, and the germline J gene provides the missing end. The rearrangement uses TRBV16 and TRBJ1-1; D unresolved. The germline V and J ends were trimmed by 0 bases and 6 bases, with 8 bases remaining between them. CDR1 and CDR2 from the germline V gene are KGHSY and FQNENV. CDR3 length: 13 residues. The DNA read from the CDR3 is TGTGCCAGCAGCCAATCGCGGGAGTCTGAA. It yields the protein CASSQSRESE. The whole CDR3 sequence reads CASSQSRESEAFF.

To note about this clone: Coverage ceases 3 residues before the CDR3 finishes, and the germline J gene fills in the end. This chain connects TRBV2 to TRBJ2-3, with D tentatively TRBD2 (6 bases). This CDR3 is built from 14 residues. Deletions cut 2 bases from V and 2 bases from J, with 8 bases between. CDR1 is SNHLY and CDR2 is FYNNEI in the germline V gene. The CDR3 here is CASSELANTDTQYF. CDR3 DNA (partial): TGTGCCAGCAGTGAACTAGCGAACACAGATACG.

About this clone: Read data end 3 residues before the CDR3 end; the end is taken from the germline J gene. The chain has TRBV12-3 or TRBV12-4 and TRBJ2-3; a weak D match, TRBD1 (6 bases). Trimming left V 5 bases short and J 2 bases short, with 11 bases between. The CDR3 totals 14 residues. CDR3 DNA, as far as it was read: TGTGCCAGCAGTCCGGACAGATACACAGATACG. Its protein is CASSPDRYTDT. The CDR3 in full is CASSPDRYTDTQYF.

Comment on this clone: The read ends 3 residues shy of where the CDR3 ends; the end is completed using the germline J gene. This chain uses TRBV5-1 with TRBJ2-1, with a weak D call TRBD1 (5 bases). The CDR3 is made up of 13 amino acids. In germline, CDR1 is SGHRS, CDR2 YFSETQ. Trimming cost V 0 bases and J 9 bases, with 10 bases left between them. CDR3 protein: CASSLAQGGEQFF. The covered CDR3 bases are TGCGCCAGCAGCTTGGCCCAGGGCGGTGAG.